This TCR beta chain is drawn from a study of T cell repertoires in cytomegalovirus infection. Overall study context: From public TCR beta signatures came an indication of both CMV infection and matching HLA type.

Details on this clonotype: Its antigen is as yet unknown.

The CDR3 length is 14 residues. Germline V CDR1 and CDR2: MNHEY, SMNVEV (reference sequence). Deletions cut 3 bases from V and 6 bases from J, with 14 bases between. TCRdb called the reads again in MiXCR, with one record for every CDR3 protein. The table records 150,000 to 200,000 distinct CDR3 sequences, 14% of them present only once. Study conclusions and caveats: HLA-C-restricted CMV-specific TCR beta clonotypes were dominant in the ex vivo response. Cumulative frequency of public TCR beta families picked out carriers of CMV plus the relevant HLA.

The sample was PBMCs. The chain combines TRBV27 with TRBJ1-1; D gene uncertain. The receptor was derived from a human donor in good health (CMV status not recorded). Some clones in this sample may be carry-over from other donors' samples. CDR3 sequence: CASSFDFGNSEAFF. In DNA form, the CDR3 reads TGTGCCAGCAGTTTCGACTTCGGCAACTCTGAAGCTTTCTTT.